Below are 6 T cell receptor beta chains sequenced from a single sample in a study of blood T cells in healthy people across ages. It was with a sample-barcoded 5' primer and a J-beta primer mix that a second PCR of roughly 7 to 12 cycles was run. TCRdb itself ran the 5' RACE reads through MiXCR, one entry per CDR3 protein. This table holds around 870,000 distinct CDR3 sequences, about 28% found once. Sequencing was done on a sample of blood. The receptors stem from a woman of 80 years or more in good health.

This clonotype was counted between two and nine times. This rearrangement joins TRBV12-1 to TRBJ2-5; the table gives TRBD1 as D, unverified against the DNA. TRBV12-1 is listed as a pseudogene. CDR3 length: 15 residues. CDR3 protein: CASSLERAIHETQYF. DNA for the CDR3: TGTGCCAGCAGCCTCGAAAGGGCGATTCATGAGACCCAGTACTTC.

The chain links TRBV28 to TRBJ1-1, with 7 bases matching TRBD1. The CDR3 contains 14 residues. Per germline, CDR1 MDHEN and CDR2 SYDVKM. The J segment lost 6 bases and the V segment lost 1 base, leaving 5 bases of the junction unmatched. The CDR3: CASSLSARGAEAFF. The DNA of the CDR3 is TGTGCCAGCAGTTTATCCGCCAGGGGGGCTGAAGCTTTCTTT.

The table lists this clonotype with a few counts. Just one base apart from a much larger clone, this may be a read error. J is TRBJ2-4 and V is TRBV6-2 or TRBV6-3; possible D gene TRBD2, 5 bases. The CDR3 is 15 amino acids. Germline CDR1 MNHEY, CDR2 SVGEGT. V lost 6 bases and J 2 bases, leaving 14 bases between the germline ends. The CDR3 protein is CASRADALTKNIQYF. The CDR3, as DNA: TGTGCCAGCAGAGCGGACGCCCTAACCAAAAACATTCAGTACTTC.

The rearrangement links TRBV7-2 to TRBJ2-7; maybe TRBD2 (6 bases). Germline CDR1 SGHTA, CDR2 FQGNSA. Trimming shortened V by 5 bases and J by 5 bases, and 22 bases separated the two germline ends. CDR3 length: 16 amino acids. CDR3 residues: CASSAGGTAPSNEQYF. CDR3 sequence (DNA): TGTGCCAGCAGCGCCGGGGGTACGGCCCCGTCCAACGAGCAGTACTTC.

This clonotype was found a few times. The chain combines TRBV7-2 with TRBJ1-5; possible D gene TRBD1, 5 bases. The CDR3 has 14 amino acids. The germline V gene encodes CDR1 SGHTA and CDR2 FQGNSA. V was pared by 5 bases and J by 3 bases, with 11 bases between. In DNA form, the CDR3 reads TGTGCCAGCAGCAAGGGACGGAACAATCAGCCCCAGCATTTT. Encoded protein: CASSKGRNNQPQHF. Together with reference TRBV7-2 and TRBJ1-5, the CDR3 gives the full variable domain: GAGVSQSPSNKVTEKGKDVELRCDPISGHTALYWYRQSLGQGLEFLIYFQGNSAPDKSGLPSDRFSAERTGGSVSTLTIQRTQQEDSAVYLCASSKGRNNQPQHFGDGTRLSIL.

In this sample, this clonotype turned up many times. V usage is TRBV7-9 and J usage is TRBJ1-1, with D uncertain. CDR1 is SEHNR and CDR2 is FQNEAQ in the germline V gene (reference sequence). This CDR3 contains 13 residues. Trimming cost V 4 bases and J 0 bases, with 6 bases left between them. CDR3 DNA sequence: TGTGCCAGCAGCTCAACAATGAACACTGAAGCTTTCTTT. Residues: CASSSTMNTEAFF.